The TCR beta chain under discussion was sequenced for a study of blood T cell repertoires in COVID-19 (dated by TCRdb to 2019 to 2021). With respect to the entire study: Samples covering the acute and convalescent phases of COVID-19 were provided by collaborators in the United States, Italy and Spain. The prospective study material was composed of cDNA or gDNA derived from T cells, B-cell-depleted T cells, or PBMCs. The dataset comprised deeply sampled blood TCRbeta repertoires from subjects exposed to, actively infected with, or recovered from COVID-19. Nearly every sample came with metadata listing a de-identified subject ID, COVID-19 status, age in years and sex. The samples were drawn from the first 160 participants of the ongoing ImmuneRACE study and from 1,254 subjects provided by 6 global collaborators. HLA class I and class II types, where available, came from metadata supplied by the sample provider rather than from assay-based typing. The repertoires were made available in a free public database intended to serve as a resource for research on the immune response to SARS-CoV-2.

General study outcomes and caveats: The amount of clinical and demographic metadata varied by source and participant and was provided uncurated.

Sequences LGHDT (CDR1) and YNNKEL (CDR2) are obtained from the germline V gene (reference sequence). The V end loses 8 bases and the J end loses 0 bases, and a stretch of 14 bases separates them. From the cysteine up to the phenylalanine, the CDR3 has a length of 15 residues. Of the read, only the CDR3 DNA is kept; its 45 bases are in frame from base 1. The collaborating institutions used their own protocols to collect whole blood in K2EDTA tubes. For TCRbeta analysis, collaborators shipped samples as frozen whole blood, isolated PBMCs, or DNA extracted from either of those sample types. On this clone itself: The antigen this receptor binds is unknown. Base qualities are not provided; no much larger clone lies one nucleotide away.

The immunoSEQ Assay, a bias-controlled multiplex PCR, was used to amplify TCRbeta CDR3 regions from genomic DNA. The authors' pipeline ran thus. The number of nucleated cells in each sample was estimated from the amplification of reference gene primers within the assay. To quantify the absolute abundance of each unique TCRbeta CDR3 rearrangement, sequence reads were collapsed and filtered. For each sample, productive Simpson clonality was calculated as the square root of Simpson's diversity index over productive rearrangements. Held by TCRdb, this immuneACCESS table contains in-frame sequences only and omits some clones. Under half of the omission traces to an unresolved V gene where checked; the cause of the rest is unknown. The DNA was the basis for D and trimming; V, J and clone size are from that table. For this sample the table gives some 57,000 clones, of which roughly nine tenths were detected only once. Of the sample, about 1.5% is held by the ten largest clones.

This receptor was identified in a man aged 55 to 70 with acute or convalescent COVID-19. The sequence links TRBV3-1 (or the pseudogene TRBV3-2) to TRBJ1-3, with the D segment identity uncertain. Sample: peripheral blood. The CDR3 region reads CASRRLGSSGNTIYF. The sequenced DNA is TGTGCCAGCCGCCGTTTAGGGAGCTCTGGAAACACCATATATTTT.